This T cell receptor beta chain appears in the sequencing data of a study of radiation and T cells in renal cell carcinoma. Study-level background: Nephrectomy followed 15 Gy stereotactic body radiation by 4 weeks.

Note on this clone: The antigen is undetermined.

TCRdb's table, derived via immunoSEQ multiplex PCR, lists solely in-frame clones and lacks some. The table lists 150,000 or so clones, approximately 91% of them singletons. V was shortened by 4 bases and J by 3 bases, with 12 bases between the two germline ends. CDR3 length equals 14 residues. CDR1 and CDR2 (germline): SGHRS, YFSETQ. Time point: baseline pretreatment blood. As for treatment: 15 Gy SBRT to primary tumor, nephrectomy 4 weeks later. After SBRT, blood was collected at 2 and 4 weeks, plus baseline. Study-wide points: Baseline intratumoral clonotype presence is unknown without pretreatment biopsies. In blood, top tumor clones expanded by 2 weeks, shrinking by 4.

Sequenced here: blood, sampled from a patient whose treatment included radiotherapy and nephrectomy. The rearrangement uses TRBV5-1 and TRBJ2-3, with D uncertain. The TCR comes from a woman aged 45 to 65 with renal cell carcinoma. The CDR3 bases are TGCGCCAGCAGCGCCGGCCTACCTACAGATACGCAGTATTTT. This gives the protein CASSAGLPTDTQYF.